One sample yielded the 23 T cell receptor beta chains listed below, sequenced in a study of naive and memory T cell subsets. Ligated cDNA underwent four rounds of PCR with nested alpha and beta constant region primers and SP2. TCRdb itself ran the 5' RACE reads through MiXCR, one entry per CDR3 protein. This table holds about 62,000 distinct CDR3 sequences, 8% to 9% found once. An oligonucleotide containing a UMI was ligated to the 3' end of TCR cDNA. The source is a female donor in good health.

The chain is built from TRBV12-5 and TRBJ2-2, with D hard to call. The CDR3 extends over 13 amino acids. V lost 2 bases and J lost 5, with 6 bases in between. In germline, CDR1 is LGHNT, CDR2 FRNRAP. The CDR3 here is CASGLSRTGELFF. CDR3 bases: TGTGCTAGTGGTTTGTCCCGGACCGGGGAGCTGTTTTTT.

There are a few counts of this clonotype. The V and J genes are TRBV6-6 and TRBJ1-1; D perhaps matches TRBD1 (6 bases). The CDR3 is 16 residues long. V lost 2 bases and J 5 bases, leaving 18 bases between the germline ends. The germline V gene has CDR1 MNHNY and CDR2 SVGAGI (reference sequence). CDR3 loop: CASSYGLGGRLTEAFF. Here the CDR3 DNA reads TGTGCCAGCAGTTACGGCCTAGGGGGGCGTTTGACTGAAGCTTTCTTT.

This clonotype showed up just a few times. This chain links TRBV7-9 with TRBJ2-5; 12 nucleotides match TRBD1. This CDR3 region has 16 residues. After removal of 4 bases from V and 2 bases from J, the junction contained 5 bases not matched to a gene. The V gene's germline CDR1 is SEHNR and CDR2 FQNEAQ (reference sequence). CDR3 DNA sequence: TGTGCCAGCAGCTACGGGGACAGGGGGCCTCAAGAGACCCAGTACTTC. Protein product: CASSYGDRGPQETQYF.

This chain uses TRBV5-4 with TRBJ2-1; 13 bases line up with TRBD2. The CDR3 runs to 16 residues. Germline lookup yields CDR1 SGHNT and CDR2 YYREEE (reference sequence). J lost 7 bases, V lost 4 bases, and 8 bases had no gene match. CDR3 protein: CASSPRLAGGLNEQFF. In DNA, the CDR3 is TGTGCCAGCAGCCCGCGACTAGCGGGAGGCCTAAATGAGCAGTTCTTC. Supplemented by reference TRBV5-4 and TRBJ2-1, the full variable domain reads ETGVTQSPTHLIKTRGQQVTLRCSSQSGHNTVSWYQQALGQGPQFIFQYYREEENGRGNFPPRFSGLQFPNYSSELNVNALELDDSALYLCASSPRLAGGLNEQFFGPGTRLTVL.

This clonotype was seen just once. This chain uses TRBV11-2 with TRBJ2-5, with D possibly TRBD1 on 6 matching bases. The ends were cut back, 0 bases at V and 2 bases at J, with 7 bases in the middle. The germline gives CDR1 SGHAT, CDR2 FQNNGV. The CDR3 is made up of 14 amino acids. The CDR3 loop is CASSLETGQETQYF. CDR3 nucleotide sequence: TGTGCCAGCAGCTTAGAGACAGGTCAAGAGACCCAGTACTTC.

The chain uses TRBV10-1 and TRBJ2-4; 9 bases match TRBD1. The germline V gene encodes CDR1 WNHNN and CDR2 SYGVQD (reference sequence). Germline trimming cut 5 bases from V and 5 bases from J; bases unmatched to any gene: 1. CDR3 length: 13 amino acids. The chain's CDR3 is CASSRDRENIQYF. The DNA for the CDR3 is TGCGCCAGCAGTCGGGACAGGGAAAACATTCAGTACTTC.

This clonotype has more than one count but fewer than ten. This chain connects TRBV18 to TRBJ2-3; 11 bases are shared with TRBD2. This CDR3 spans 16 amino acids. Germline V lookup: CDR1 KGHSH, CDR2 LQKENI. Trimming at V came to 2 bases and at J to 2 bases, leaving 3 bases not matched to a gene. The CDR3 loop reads CASSPSSGGPTDTQYF. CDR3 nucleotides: TGTGCCAGCTCACCATCTAGCGGGGGGCCCACAGATACGCAGTATTTT. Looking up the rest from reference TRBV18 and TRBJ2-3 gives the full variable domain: NAGVMQNPRHLVRRRGQEARLRCSPMKGHSHVYWYRQLPEEGLKFMVYLQKENIIDESGMPKERFSAEFPKEGPSILRIQQVVRGDSAAYFCASSPSSGGPTDTQYFGPGTRLTVL.

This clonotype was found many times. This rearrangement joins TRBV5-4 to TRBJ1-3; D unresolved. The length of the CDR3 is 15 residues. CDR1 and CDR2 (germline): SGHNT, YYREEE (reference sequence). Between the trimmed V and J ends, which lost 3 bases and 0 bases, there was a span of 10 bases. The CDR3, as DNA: TGTGCCAGCAGCTCCGACTATTACTCTGGAAACACCATATATTTT. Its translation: CASSSDYYSGNTIYF.

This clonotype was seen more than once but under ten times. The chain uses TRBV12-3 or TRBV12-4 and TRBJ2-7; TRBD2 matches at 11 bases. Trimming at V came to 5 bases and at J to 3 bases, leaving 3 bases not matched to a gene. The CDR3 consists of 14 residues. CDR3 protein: CASSPTSGSYEQYF. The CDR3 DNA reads TGTGCCAGCAGTCCTACTAGCGGGAGCTACGAGCAGTACTTC.

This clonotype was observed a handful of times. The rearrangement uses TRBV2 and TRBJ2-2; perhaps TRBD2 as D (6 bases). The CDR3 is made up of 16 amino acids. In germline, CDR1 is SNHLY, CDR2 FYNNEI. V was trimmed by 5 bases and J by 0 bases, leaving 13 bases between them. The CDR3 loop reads CASSLWGLTNTGELFF. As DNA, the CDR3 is TGTGCCAGCAGTCTATGGGGACTGACGAACACCGGGGAGCTGTTTTTT.

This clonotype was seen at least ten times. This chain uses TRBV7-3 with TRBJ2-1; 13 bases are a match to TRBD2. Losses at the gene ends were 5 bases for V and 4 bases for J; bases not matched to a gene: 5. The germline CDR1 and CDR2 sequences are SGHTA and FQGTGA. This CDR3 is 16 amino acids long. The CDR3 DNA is TGTGCCAGCAGCCCCCAGGGACTAGCGGGGTACAATGAGCAGTTCTTC. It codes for CASSPQGLAGYNEQFF.

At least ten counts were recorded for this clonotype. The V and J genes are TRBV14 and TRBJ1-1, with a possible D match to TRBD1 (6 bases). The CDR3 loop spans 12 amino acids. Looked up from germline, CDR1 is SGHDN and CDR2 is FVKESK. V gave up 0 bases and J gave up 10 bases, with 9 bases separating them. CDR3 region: CASSQEVGAAFF. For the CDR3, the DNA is TGTGCCAGCAGCCAAGAGGTGGGGGCAGCTTTCTTT.

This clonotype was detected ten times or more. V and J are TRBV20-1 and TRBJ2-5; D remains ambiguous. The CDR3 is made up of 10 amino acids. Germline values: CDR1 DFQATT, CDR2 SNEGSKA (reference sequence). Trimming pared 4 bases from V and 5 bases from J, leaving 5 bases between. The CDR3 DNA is TGCAGTGCTATGGGTGAGACCCAGTACTTC. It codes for CSAMGETQYF.

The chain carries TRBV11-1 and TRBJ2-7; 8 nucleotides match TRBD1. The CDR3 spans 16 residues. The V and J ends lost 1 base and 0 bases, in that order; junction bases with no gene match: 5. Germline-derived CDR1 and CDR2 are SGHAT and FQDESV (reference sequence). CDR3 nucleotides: TGTGCCAGCAGCTTAGGACAGGGGACCAGCTCCTACGAGCAGTACTTC. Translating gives CASSLGQGTSSYEQYF.

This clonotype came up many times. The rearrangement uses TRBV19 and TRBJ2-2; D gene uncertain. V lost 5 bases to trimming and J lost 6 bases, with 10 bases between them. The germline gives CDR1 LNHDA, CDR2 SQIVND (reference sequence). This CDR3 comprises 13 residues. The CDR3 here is CASSPGYAGELFF. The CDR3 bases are TGTGCCAGTAGTCCGGGCTACGCCGGGGAGCTGTTTTTT.

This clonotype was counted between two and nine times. DNA for the CDR3: TGTGCCAGCAGTGTAGGAGGACAGGGAAAGACCCAGTACTTC. The encoded protein is CASSVGGQGKTQYF. The V gene is TRBV2, the J gene TRBJ2-5, with 8 bases matching TRBD1. Germline assignment: CDR1 SNHLY and CDR2 FYNNEI. The CDR3 loop spans 14 amino acids. The trim removed 4 bases at V and 6 bases at J, leaving 7 bases unmatched.

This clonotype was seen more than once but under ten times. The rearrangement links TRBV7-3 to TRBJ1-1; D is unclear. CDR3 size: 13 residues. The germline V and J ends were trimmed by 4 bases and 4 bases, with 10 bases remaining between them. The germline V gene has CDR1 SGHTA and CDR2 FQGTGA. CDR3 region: CASSSFTSTEAFF. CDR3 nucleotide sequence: TGTGCCAGCAGCTCATTTACTAGCACTGAAGCTTTCTTT.

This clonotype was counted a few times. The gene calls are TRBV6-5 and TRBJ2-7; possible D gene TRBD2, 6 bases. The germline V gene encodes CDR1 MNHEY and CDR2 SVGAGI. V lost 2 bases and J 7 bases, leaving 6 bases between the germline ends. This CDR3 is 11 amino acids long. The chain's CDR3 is CASSYGGEQYF. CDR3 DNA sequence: TGTGCCAGCAGTTACGGAGGGGAGCAGTACTTC.

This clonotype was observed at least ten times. The CDR3 reads CASSPGLAGVTDTQYF. CDR3 coding DNA: TGCGCCAGCAGCCCGGGACTAGCGGGGGTTACAGATACGCAGTATTTT. The chain joins TRBV4-1 to TRBJ2-3, with 14 bases identical to TRBD2. CDR1 and CDR2 from the germline V gene are MGHRA and YSYEKL. The CDR3 covers 16 residues. Trimming took 4 bases from V and 3 from J; bases not matched to a gene: 3.

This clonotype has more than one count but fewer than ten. The CDR3 sequence: CSARTDSNSPLHF. The CDR3 region has the DNA TGCAGTGCGAGAACGGATAGTAATTCACCCCTCCACTTT. The gene calls are TRBV20-1 and TRBJ1-6; D unclear. The CDR3 extends over 13 amino acids. Germline assignment: CDR1 DFQATT and CDR2 SNEGSKA (reference sequence). The V and J ends lost 6 bases and 6 bases respectively, with 12 bases between them.

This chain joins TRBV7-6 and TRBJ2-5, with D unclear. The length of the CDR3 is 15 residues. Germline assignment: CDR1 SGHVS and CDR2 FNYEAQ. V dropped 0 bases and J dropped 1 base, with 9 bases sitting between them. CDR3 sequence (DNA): TGTGCCAGCAGCTTAGCGCGTGCCTTCCAAGAGACCCAGTACTTC. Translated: CASSLARAFQETQYF.

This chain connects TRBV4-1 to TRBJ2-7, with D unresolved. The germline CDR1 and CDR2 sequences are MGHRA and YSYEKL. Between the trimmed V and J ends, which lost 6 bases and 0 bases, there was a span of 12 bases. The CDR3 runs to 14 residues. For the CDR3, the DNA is TGCGCCAGCAGGCCCATGACCAACTCCTACGAGCAGTACTTC. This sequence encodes CASRPMTNSYEQYF.

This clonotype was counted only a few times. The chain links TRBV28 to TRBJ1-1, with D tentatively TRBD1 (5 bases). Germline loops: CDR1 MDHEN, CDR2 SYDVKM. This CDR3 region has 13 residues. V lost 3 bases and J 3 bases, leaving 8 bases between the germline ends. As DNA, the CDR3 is TGTGCCAGCAGTTTGGGGCAGTACACTGAAGCTTTCTTT. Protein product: CASSLGQYTEAFF.